This is a list of T cell receptor beta chains from one sample in a study of blood T cells in healthy people across ages. TCRdb ran MiXCR on the 5' RACE reads and lists one entry per CDR3 protein. This sample has some 900,000 distinct CDR3 sequences, with more than 25% found just once. The sequenced sample was blood. The origin of the receptors is a woman of 80 years or more in good health. The CDR3 runs from the conserved cysteine through the conserved F or W. D genes are given only for firm matches. Size tells how often a clone was seen (once, few, many) or the class of an expanded clone, and some rows leave it out.

j_call d_call clone_size v_call cdr3_length cdr3_nt cdr3_aa
TRBJ2-1 TRBD2 many TRBV5-1 15 TGCGCCAGCAGCTTAATAGCGGGGGATAACAATGAGCAGTTCTTC CASSLIAGDNNEQFF
TRBJ1-3 . few TRBV18 15 TGTGCCAGCTCGCGGGGCTTTCGATCGGGAAACACCATATATTTT CASSRGFRSGNTIYF
TRBJ1-1 TRBD1 . TRBV19 14 TGTGCCAGTAGACCACAGGGGTGGGACACTGAAGCTTTCTTT CASRPQGWDTEAFF
TRBJ2-7 TRBD2 many TRBV6-1 14 TGTGCCAGCCTTAAAGCGGGGCGCTCCTACGAGCAGTACTTC CASLKAGRSYEQYF
TRBJ1-2 . many TRBV7-2 15 TGTGCCAGCAGCGCCCGGGTTGGGCGGAACTATGGCTACACCTTC CASSARVGRNYGYTF
TRBJ2-7 . many TRBV5-1 14 TGCGCCAGCAGCTTGGGGACAGACTCCTACGAGCAGTACTTC CASSLGTDSYEQYF
TRBJ2-5 . . TRBV2 11 TGTGCCAGCAAGAATTATTTGGCCCAGTACTTC CASKNYLAQYF
TRBJ2-7 . many TRBV6-2/TRBV6-3 15 TGTGCCAGCAGGGAGGAGGGACGGCGGGCCTACGAGCAGTACTTC CASREEGRRAYEQYF
TRBJ1-1 . few TRBV3-1 16 TGTGCCAGCAGCCAAGGGTTATGGGGTCCGAACACTGAAGCTTTCTTT CASSQGLWGPNTEAFF
TRBJ2-5 . . TRBV2 14 TGTGCCAGCATCCCGGACGGGAAGGTCAATGAGCGGTACTTC CASIPDGKVNERYF
TRBJ2-6 . many TRBV28 16 TGTGCCAGCAGGGCGGCACAGGGTAGAGGGGCCAACGTCCTGACTTTC CASRAAQGRGANVLTF
TRBJ1-1 . . TRBV6-6 15 TGTGCCAGCACTTGGGGGGGGGTAGAGAACACTGAAGCTTTCTTT CASTWGGVENTEAFF
TRBJ2-1 TRBD1 many TRBV6-6 13 TGTGCCAGCAGTGACAGACAGGGCGGTGAGCAGTTCTTC CASSDRQGGEQFF
TRBJ2-7 TRBD1 many TRBV12-3/TRBV12-4 14 TGTGCCAGCAGTAAGCGACAGGGGTCCTACGAGCAGTACTTC CASSKRQGSYEQYF
TRBJ2-7 . many TRBV5-1 14 TGTGCCAGCTCCCCTCGGGGGACAGACTACGAGCAGTACTTC CASSPRGTDYEQYF
TRBJ2-1 TRBD2 few TRBV12-3/TRBV12-4 16 TGTGCCAGCGGACGATCGGGCGGGGGGGCAGACAATGAGCAGTTCTTC CASGRSGGGADNEQFF
TRBJ2-4 TRBD2 . TRBV10-3 18 TGTGCCATCAGTACCGGGACTAGCGGGGGGGCGGGAACAAACATTCAGTACTTC CAISTGTSGGAGTNIQYF
TRBJ2-7 TRBD1 . TRBV7-2 15 TGTGCCAGCAGCTTAGCCGGGACAGGGTTCGACGAGCAGTACTTC CASSLAGTGFDEQYF
TRBJ1-5 . many TRBV5-5 17 TGTGCCAGCAGTCGTTCGGGGGGAGTTAATAGCAATCAGCCCCAGCATTTT CASSRSGGVNSNQPQHF
TRBJ2-3 . many TRBV14 14 TGTGCCAGCAGCCAAGTAAAGGGGCCTAATACGCAGTATTTT CASSQVKGPNTQYF
TRBJ1-6 TRBD1 . TRBV2 14 TGTGCCAGCATTGGACAGGGAGCCATTTCACCCCTCCACTTT CASIGQGAISPLHF
TRBJ2-6 . . TRBV7-2 18 TGTGCCAGCAGCTTACAGATAGGCAGACACTCTGGGGCCAACGTCCTGACTTTC CASSLQIGRHSGANVLTF
TRBJ2-1 TRBD2 many TRBV5-1 15 TGCGCCAGCAGCCCCCCGGGACTAGGGTACAATGAGCAGTTCTTC CASSPPGLGYNEQFF
TRBJ1-5 . . TRBV4-1 15 TGCGCCAGCAGCCCCTCCTTGGTAATCCGACAGCCCCAGCATTTT CASSPSLVIRQPQHF
TRBJ2-3 . . TRBV6-5 16 TGTGCCAGCAGTTACTTAACGGCTACCACACAACTACCGCAGTATTTT CASSYLTATTQLPQYF
TRBJ2-7 TRBD1 many TRBV7-7 14 TGTGCTAGCAGCTTAGCACGGGACAGCTACGAGCAGTACTTC CASSLARDSYEQYF
TRBJ2-2 TRBD1 many TRBV28 15 TGTGCCAGCAGCTCCAGGACAGGGGCCACCGGGGAGCTGTTTTTT CASSSRTGATGELFF
TRBJ2-2 . . TRBV12-3/TRBV12-4 15 TGTGCCAGCAGTTTAGGGGACGGACTCACCGGGGAGCTGTTTTTT CASSLGDGLTGELFF
TRBJ2-7 TRBD1 many TRBV10-1 15 TGCGCCAGCAGTGAGTCCGGGACAGGGGGCGACGAGCAGTACTTC CASSESGTGGDEQYF
TRBJ2-6 . . TRBV7-2 17 TGTGCCAGCAGCTCCCCTGGACAGTCCTCTGGGGCCAACGTCCTGACTTTC CASSSPGQSSGANVLTF
TRBJ2-7 . many TRBV7-8 12 TGTGCCAGCAGCTCGAGACCCTACGAGCAGTACTTC CASSSRPYEQYF
TRBJ2-1 TRBD2 . TRBV14 15 TGTGCCAGCAGCCAATCCCTAGCGGTGATCAATGAGCAGTTCTTC CASSQSLAVINEQFF
TRBJ2-2 . . TRBV28 16 TGTGCCAGCAGTTTTTCGGGACTTGCGAACACCGGGGAGCTGTTTTTT CASSFSGLANTGELFF
TRBJ2-5 TRBD2 . TRBV7-2 15 TGTGCCAGCAGCCTGAGCGGGGGATCGCTCAATGAGCAGTACTTC CASSLSGGSLNEQYF
TRBJ2-2 . . TRBV29-1 13 TGCAGCGTTGTGTATCCGAACACCGGGGAGCTGTTTTTT CSVVYPNTGELFF
TRBJ2-5 . many TRBV11-2 16 TGTGCCAGCAGCTCCTCATCCGGGACCCACCGTGAGACCCAGTACTTC CASSSSSGTHRETQYF
TRBJ1-1 . few TRBV3-1 16 TGTGCCAGCAGCCAAGTGGGTCTCGACCCGAACACTGAAGCTTTCTTT CASSQVGLDPNTEAFF
TRBJ1-1 . few TRBV28 16 TGTGCCAGCAGTTCTCCTGTCAGGGTTGTAAGCACTGAAGCTTTCTTT CASSSPVRVVSTEAFF
TRBJ2-5 TRBD2 many TRBV27 14 TGTGCCAGCAGCCCGGGACTACCCGGGGAGACCCAGTACTTC CASSPGLPGETQYF